The 30 T cell receptor beta chains below come from one sample, sequenced in a study of blood T cell repertoires in COVID-19. The repertoire was sequenced with immunoSEQ multiplex PCR; TCRdb's copy has only in-frame clones and lacks some. This table holds some 310,000 clones, 90% found once. Source material: peripheral blood. These receptor sequences come from a woman in her twenties or thirties with COVID-19, enrolled during active disease.

The J gene is TRBJ2-7, the V gene TRBV5-1; D is perhaps TRBD1 (6 bases). V lost 0 bases and J 3 bases, leaving 7 bases between the germline ends. CDR1 is SGHRS, CDR2 YFSETQ, per germline. The CDR3 sequence is 13 residues long. For the CDR3, the DNA is TGCGCCAGCAGCTTGGAGGACAGCTACGAGCAGTACTTC. Protein: CASSLEDSYEQYF.

V usage is TRBV19 and J usage is TRBJ1-2; TRBD1 agrees at 7 bases. Looked up from germline, CDR1 is LNHDA and CDR2 is SQIVND (reference sequence). V lost 5 bases, J lost 6 bases, and 6 bases stayed unmatched. The CDR3 contains 13 residues. The CDR3 here is CASSVQQGNGYTF. In nucleotides, the CDR3 is TGTGCCAGTAGTGTTCAACAGGGGAATGGCTACACCTTC.

This sequence joins TRBV14 and TRBJ1-2; D not certain. V lost 0 bases to trimming and J lost 4 bases, with 9 bases between them. This CDR3 is 14 amino acids long. The germline gives CDR1 SGHDN, CDR2 FVKESK. The CDR3 DNA sequence: TGTGCCAGCAGCCAAGACTATTCCTCCTATGGCTACACCTTC. It codes for CASSQDYSSYGYTF.

This clone was observed a single time. The V gene is TRBV3-1 (or the pseudogene TRBV3-2), the J gene TRBJ1-5; D is possibly TRBD1 (5 bases). The CDR3 is made up of 14 amino acids. V was cut by 2 bases and J by 3 bases, with 8 bases left in between. Germline CDR1 LGHDT, CDR2 YNNKEL (reference sequence). The CDR3 sequence is CASSQKGNNQPQHF. The CDR3 nucleotides are TGTGCCAGCAGCCAAAAGGGGAACAATCAGCCCCAGCATTTT.

This chain uses TRBV12-3 or TRBV12-4 with TRBJ1-5; D unresolved. V gave up 3 bases and J gave up 3 bases, with 6 bases separating them. This CDR3 contains 13 residues. This chain's CDR3 is CASSLAPNQPQHF. CDR3 in DNA: TGTGCCAGCAGTTTGGCCCCCAATCAGCCCCAGCATTTT.

The DNA for the CDR3 is TGCGCCAGCCAGCCGAGCGGGAGTGTAACAGATACGCAGTATTTT. Translated: CASQPSGSVTDTQYF. This chain joins TRBV5-1 and TRBJ2-3; 8 nucleotides line up with TRBD2. The V segment lost 7 bases and the J segment 3 bases; nucleotides outside the gene matches: 10. CDR1 and CDR2 (germline): SGHRS, YFSETQ. The CDR3 consists of 15 residues.

J is TRBJ2-2 and V is TRBV7-9; TRBD1 agrees at 8 bases. Trimming removed 2 bases from V and 6 bases from J; junction bases left unmatched: 8. This CDR3 is 16 amino acids long. Germline lookup yields CDR1 SEHNR and CDR2 FQNEAQ (reference sequence). CDR3 in DNA: TGTGCCAGCAGCTTATCTATGGTGACAGGGGCCGGGGAGCTGTTTTTT. It translates to CASSLSMVTGAGELFF.

Written as DNA, the CDR3 is TGTGCCAGTAGTATAACTGGGACAGCCTCTGGCTACACCTTC. It encodes CASSITGTASGYTF. This rearrangement joins TRBV19 to TRBJ1-2; 7 bases map to TRBD1. J gave up 7 bases and V 2 bases, and 7 bases lay outside the gene matches. The CDR3 spans 14 residues. Germline V gene lookup returns CDR1 LNHDA and CDR2 SQIVND (reference sequence).

The gene calls are TRBV6-5 and TRBJ1-6, with 7 bases fitting TRBD1. CDR3 size: 14 residues. J was trimmed by 7 bases and V by 8 bases; bases with no gene match: 8. Germline values: CDR1 MNHEY, CDR2 SVGAGI. CDR3 amino acids: CASARDSLNSPLHF. CDR3 DNA: TGTGCCAGCGCCCGGGACAGCCTCAATTCACCCCTCCACTTT.

This chain connects TRBV2 to TRBJ2-1, with 12 bases lining up with TRBD2. CDR1 is SNHLY, CDR2 FYNNEI, per germline. The CDR3 is made up of 16 amino acids. Trimming removed 1 base from V and 7 bases from J; junction bases left unmatched: 5. The CDR3 loop is CASSEGLAGARNEQFF. The CDR3 coding sequence is TGTGCCAGCAGTGAAGGACTAGCGGGAGCGCGAAATGAGCAGTTCTTC.

The rearrangement joins TRBV5-1 to TRBJ1-1; TRBD1 might be the D (5 bases). The CDR3 extends over 14 amino acids. Germline V gene sequence: CDR1 SGHRS, CDR2 YFSETQ. Trimming took off 0 bases at V and 8 bases at J, with 14 bases between the two ends. CDR3 sequence reads: CASSLVGLGGEAFF. For the CDR3, the DNA is TGCGCCAGCAGCTTGGTCGGTCTCGGGGGGGAAGCTTTCTTT.

For the CDR3, the DNA is TGTGCCAGTAGTATAATCAGGGGCCGGGAAGCTTTCTTT. Translation: CASSIIRGREAFF. This chain connects TRBV19 to TRBJ1-1, with D possibly matching TRBD1 (6 bases). Between the trimmed V and J ends, which lost 2 bases and 8 bases, there was a span of 12 bases. The germline gives CDR1 LNHDA, CDR2 SQIVND (reference sequence). This CDR3 has 13 amino acids.

V is TRBV27 and J is TRBJ1-2; D is perhaps TRBD1 (6 bases). In germline, CDR1 is MNHEY, CDR2 SMNVEV (reference sequence). V lost 2 bases and J 6 bases, leaving 10 bases between the germline ends. The CDR3 loop spans 13 amino acids. This CDR3 reads CASSLETGHGYTF. In DNA form, the CDR3 reads TGTGCCAGCAGTTTAGAGACAGGACATGGCTACACCTTC.

The genes are TRBV19 and TRBJ1-6; possible D gene TRBD1, 5 bases. Germline V gene lookup returns CDR1 LNHDA and CDR2 SQIVND (reference sequence). With 10 bases removed from V and 7 bases from J, the gap between germline ends came to 17 bases. The CDR3 sequence is 14 residues long. The CDR3 DNA reads TGTGCCACCTCGGTTTCCGGGGGAAATTCACCCCTCCACTTT. Translation: CATSVSGGNSPLHF.

The V and J genes are TRBV19 and TRBJ1-5; TRBD1 is a possible D gene (5 bases). This CDR3 contains 13 residues. CDR1 and CDR2 from the germline V gene are LNHDA and SQIVND (reference sequence). V gave up 8 bases and J gave up 5 bases, with 13 bases separating them. CDR3 DNA: TGTGCCAGTCGCCGGGACTTCGATCAGCCCCAGCATTTT. Its protein is CASRRDFDQPQHF.

CDR3 amino acids: CAWNLRGEAFF. CDR3 DNA sequence: TGTGCCTGGAACTTAAGAGGAGAAGCTTTCTTT. The gene calls are TRBV30 and TRBJ1-1; D remains ambiguous. In germline, CDR1 is GTSNPN, CDR2 SVGIG (reference sequence). Trimming pared 4 bases from V and 8 bases from J, leaving 11 bases between. This CDR3 comprises 11 residues.

This chain links TRBV19 with TRBJ1-2; D gene unclear. Germline V CDR1 and CDR2: LNHDA, SQIVND (reference sequence). The germline V and J ends were trimmed by 3 bases and 6 bases, with 5 bases remaining between them. This CDR3 has 11 amino acids. CDR3 sequence reads: CASSIGNGYTF. The CDR3 DNA is TGTGCCAGTAGTATCGGGAATGGCTACACCTTC.

This chain links TRBV5-1 with TRBJ2-6, with unresolved D. Between the trimmed V and J ends, which lost 0 bases and 0 bases, there was a span of 7 bases. This CDR3 is built from 16 residues. CDR1 SGHRS and CDR2 YFSETQ come from the germline V gene. Written as DNA, the CDR3 is TGCGCCAGCAGCTTGGGGCCTAGCTCTGGGGCCAACGTCCTGACTTTC. Its translation is CASSLGPSSGANVLTF.

The gene calls are TRBV30 and TRBJ1-2; TRBD1 might be the D (5 bases). With 2 bases removed from V and 5 bases from J, the gap between germline ends came to 18 bases. The CDR3 extends over 15 amino acids. Germline CDR1 reads GTSNPN; CDR2 reads SVGIG (reference sequence). The CDR3 nucleotides read TGTGCCTGGAGTCGGGTGGGGGGATCAGGATATGGCTACACCTTC. The encoded protein is CAWSRVGGSGYGYTF.

Points on this clone: Other DNA sequences from this sample encode an identical CDR3 as well. The rearrangement uses TRBV6-5 and TRBJ2-2; 8 bases are a match to TRBD1. Germline CDR1 and CDR2: MNHEY and SVGAGI. The CDR3 has 15 residues. The V segment lost 2 bases and the J segment 6 bases; nucleotides outside the gene matches: 5. The DNA for the CDR3 is TGTGCCAGCAGTTACCGCCAGGGGGCTTCCGGGGAGCTGTTTTTT. Translated: CASSYRQGASGELFF.

The V call is TRBV18, the J call TRBJ2-2; TRBD1 aligns across 8 bases. Germline V gene data show CDR1 as KGHSH and CDR2 as LQKENI. The CDR3 has 16 residues. V shed 4 bases, J shed 1 base, and the junction held 5 bases outside the gene matches. The CDR3 region has the DNA TGTGCCAGCTCACGACTGACAGGGGAGAACACCGGGGAGCTGTTTTTT. Amino acids: CASSRLTGENTGELFF.

V usage is TRBV27 and J usage is TRBJ1-5; tentative D call: TRBD1 (5 bases). The CDR3 covers 12 residues. Germline V gene sequence: CDR1 MNHEY, CDR2 SMNVEV (reference sequence). V was cut by 6 bases and J by 3 bases, with 6 bases left in between. DNA of the CDR3: TGTGCCAGCAGACAGGTCAATCAGCCCCAGCATTTT. Translation: CASRQVNQPQHF.

This chain uses TRBV7-9 with TRBJ2-1, with 14 bases fitting TRBD2. The CDR3 totals 16 residues. Germline loops: CDR1 SEHNR, CDR2 FQNEAQ (reference sequence). The J segment lost 0 bases and the V segment lost 6 bases, leaving 1 base of the junction unmatched. CDR3 protein: CASRGTSGSSYNEQFF. CDR3 DNA sequence: TGTGCCAGCAGGGGGACTAGCGGGAGCTCCTACAATGAGCAGTTCTTC.

V usage is TRBV7-2 and J usage is TRBJ1-3; D is possibly TRBD1 (6 bases). CDR3 length equals 15 residues. Germline loops: CDR1 SGHTA, CDR2 FQGNSA. Trimming took 2 bases from V and 4 from J, leaving 12 bases between them. CDR3 sequence (DNA): TGTGCCAGCAGCTTAAGCGGGACACCAGGAAACACCATATATTTT. Protein product: CASSLSGTPGNTIYF.

The genes are TRBV28 and TRBJ1-1; D is perhaps TRBD1 (5 bases). V lost 8 bases to trimming and J lost 8 bases, with 12 bases between them. CDR1 is MDHEN, CDR2 SYDVKM, per germline. The CDR3 loop spans 11 amino acids. CDR3 DNA sequence: TGTGCCAGCCTTTTGGGGCCCGAAGCTTTCTTT. It codes for CASLLGPEAFF.

The V gene is TRBV5-1, the J gene TRBJ1-3; no clear D. V lost 2 bases, J lost 0 bases, and 6 bases lay in between. The CDR3 extends over 14 amino acids. The germline CDR1 and CDR2 sequences are SGHRS and YFSETQ. The CDR3 DNA reads TGCGCCAGCAGCTTAGCGAACTCTGGAAACACCATATATTTT. Its translation: CASSLANSGNTIYF.

The chain employs TRBV5-8 and TRBJ2-5; 9 bases line up with TRBD2. The CDR3 is made up of 14 amino acids. Germline loops: CDR1 SGHTS, CDR2 YDEGEE. V shed 4 bases and J 5 bases; nucleotides not matched to a gene: 6. CDR3 sequence reads: CASSRREGRETQYF. CDR3 DNA sequence: TGTGCCAGCAGCCGGCGGGAGGGCCGGGAGACCCAGTACTTC.

This clone has a single count. The chain joins TRBV6-5 to TRBJ2-3; TRBD2 is a possible D gene (5 bases). The V gene's germline CDR1 is MNHEY and CDR2 SVGAGI. Trimming took off 2 bases at V and 4 bases at J, with 10 bases between the two ends. This CDR3 contains 14 residues. As DNA, the CDR3 is TGTGCCAGCAGTTACGAGAGGGCTCCAGATACGCAGTATTTT. It translates to CASSYERAPDTQYF.

The chain's CDR3 is CASSHTSGVTNIQYF. CDR3 DNA: TGTGCCAGCAGCCATACTAGCGGTGTTACAAACATTCAGTACTTC. The chain joins TRBV3-1 (or the pseudogene TRBV3-2) to TRBJ2-4; 8 bases are a match to TRBD2. CDR1 is LGHDT, CDR2 YNNKEL, per germline (reference sequence). The CDR3 covers 15 residues. Trimming took 3 bases from V and 6 from J; bases not matched to a gene: 7.

The CDR3 region is CARGSWYNEQFF. In DNA, the CDR3 is TGTGCCCGAGGTTCCTGGTACAATGAGCAGTTCTTC. The genes are TRBV30 and TRBJ2-1; D is unresolved. Germline CDR1 reads GTSNPN; CDR2 reads SVGIG (reference sequence). The CDR3 consists of 12 residues. Trimming cost V 8 bases and J 4 bases, with 12 bases left between them.